Sequencing of this TCR beta chain was carried out in a study of T cell changes during pregnancy in multiple sclerosis. The V and J ends lost 9 bases and 5 bases, in that order; junction bases with no gene match: 8. Germline CDR1 SGDLS, CDR2 YYNGEE. CDR3 size: 13 residues. The protocol was immunoSEQ multiplex PCR, while the TCRdb copy is restricted to in-frame clones and leaves out a portion. The sample has fewer than 75,000 clones, more than 85% seen once. This clonotype was obtained from a female donor with multiple sclerosis, enrolled in a pregnancy study. The V call is TRBV9, the J call TRBJ2-1, with TRBD2 matching over 7 bases. Sequencing used peripheral blood, obtained in the first trimester of pregnancy. Here the CDR3 DNA reads TGTGCCACGTCTAGCGGAGGGAACAATGAGCAGTTCTTC. As protein: CATSSGGNNEQFF.